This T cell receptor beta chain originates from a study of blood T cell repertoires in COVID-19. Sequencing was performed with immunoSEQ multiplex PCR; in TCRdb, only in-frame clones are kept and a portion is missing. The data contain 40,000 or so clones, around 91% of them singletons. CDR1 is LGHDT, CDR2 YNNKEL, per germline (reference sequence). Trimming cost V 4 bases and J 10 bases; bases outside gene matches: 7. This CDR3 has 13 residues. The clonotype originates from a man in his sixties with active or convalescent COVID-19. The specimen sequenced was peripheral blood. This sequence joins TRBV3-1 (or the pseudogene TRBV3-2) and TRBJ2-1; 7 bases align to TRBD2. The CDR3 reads CASSPRLAGEQFF. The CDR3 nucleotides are TGTGCCAGCAGCCCCCGACTAGCTGGGGAGCAGTTCTTC.